The 6 T cell receptor beta chains given below trace back to one sample, sequenced in a study of blood T cells in healthy people across ages. PCR was performed a second time for about 7 to 11 cycles using a sample-barcoded 5' primer and a J-beta primer mix. MiXCR, run by TCRdb on the 5' RACE reads, gives a single entry per CDR3 protein. The data contain over a million distinct CDR3 sequences, over 35% of them singletons. The sequenced sample consisted of blood. These receptors were collected from a woman aged 55-70 years in good health.

This clonotype was observed a few times. The chain is built from TRBV6-1 and TRBJ2-1; D might be TRBD1 or TRBD2, each matching 5 bases. The CDR3 is 11 amino acids. The germline CDR1 and CDR2 sequences are MNHNS and SASEGT. V gave up 7 bases and J gave up 10 bases, with 11 bases separating them. The CDR3 sequence is CASISGTEQFF. The CDR3 DNA is TGTGCCAGCATCTCTGGGACGGAGCAGTTCTTC.

This chain connects TRBV7-6 to TRBJ2-7, with 12 bases aligning to TRBD1. The CDR3 is made up of 16 amino acids. V lost 5 bases and J lost 1; bases outside the gene matches: 6. The germline V gene encodes CDR1 SGHVS and CDR2 FNYEAQ. The CDR3 coding sequence is TGTGCCAGCAGCCCTGGGGACAGGGGGCCTTCCTACGAGCAGTACTTC. Residues: CASSPGDRGPSYEQYF.

V gene TRBV14 combines with J gene TRBJ1-6; 7 bases align to TRBD1. V lost 1 base and J lost 8; bases outside the gene matches: 5. The CDR3 runs to 15 residues. The germline gives CDR1 SGHDN, CDR2 FVKESK. In nucleotides, the CDR3 is TGTGCCAGCAGCCAAGTACAGGGGAGGGATTCACCCCTCCACTTT. This codes for CASSQVQGRDSPLHF.

The chain uses TRBV18 and TRBJ2-7; D might be TRBD1 (6 bases). The CDR3 consists of 14 residues. CDR1 and CDR2 (germline): KGHSH, LQKENI. V lost 5 bases, J lost 5 bases, and 16 bases lay in between. The CDR3 loop is CASSEFQGNHEQYF. CDR3 DNA: TGTGCCAGCTCAGAGTTTCAGGGGAACCACGAGCAGTACTTC.

This clonotype came up a few times. This rearrangement joins TRBV6-5 to TRBJ2-1; D unresolved. Germline CDR1 reads MNHEY; CDR2 reads SVGAGI. CDR3 size: 13 residues. Trimming took 2 bases from V and 2 from J, leaving 4 bases between them. DNA of the CDR3: TGTGCCAGCAGTTACGGACCCTACAATGAGCAGTTCTTC. This gives the protein CASSYGPYNEQFF.

Remarks on this clonotype: Just one base apart from a much larger clone, this may be a read error. V is TRBV9 and J is TRBJ2-7; D is perhaps TRBD2 (6 bases). The germline gives CDR1 SGDLS, CDR2 YYNGEE. V was trimmed by 1 base and J by 2 bases, leaving 13 bases between them. The CDR3 runs 15 residues. The DNA for the CDR3 is TGTGCCAGCAGCGTACGGGACTCAGTAACCTACGAGCAGTACTTC. Translation gives CASSVRDSVTYEQYF.